This TCR beta chain was sequenced for a study of blood T cell repertoires in COVID-19. Profiled with immunoSEQ multiplex PCR; TCRdb holds only in-frame clones, not every one. The table lists around 140,000 clones, about 79% of them singletons. Trimming left V 2 bases short and J 7 bases short, with 9 bases between. The CDR3 is made up of 14 amino acids. Germline-derived CDR1 and CDR2 are KGHSH and LQKENI. The sample comprised PBMCs or T cells enriched from blood (not recorded which). The chain employs TRBV18 and TRBJ1-6, with D tentatively TRBD1 (5 bases). The source is a woman aged 50 to 60 who had recovered from COVID-19. CDR3 loop: CASSPAGLNSPLHF. The CDR3 bases are TGTGCCAGCTCACCAGCGGGACTGAATTCACCCCTCCACTTT.